What follows describes a single TCR beta chain. The target of this receptor is not known. Base qualities are not at hand, and no much larger clone is one base apart. The junction shows trimming of 2 bases on V and 3 bases on J, plus 14 bases between the germline ends. There are 15 amino acids in the CDR3, from cysteine to phenylalanine inclusive. Solely the CDR3 DNA is kept, with 45 bases framed from the first base. The germline V gene provides CDR1 MGHRA and CDR2 YSYEKL. The source of the sample is a study of T cell repertoires in cytomegalovirus infection (dated by TCRdb to the late 2010s). Some background on the complete study: Donor HLA type was relevant to the analysis, as public TCR beta signatures indicated carriage of CMV infection together with the matching HLA type.

These reads were obtained on an Illumina HiSeq 1500. TCRdb took the public reads, trimmed them with fastp at Q25, ran MiXCR for clone calling and kept in-frame beta chains. Merged by CDR3 protein, the rows form single entries marked with the most common genes and DNA. This sample is represented by approximately 250,000 distinct CDR3 sequences; over 20% of them were singletons. The ten largest clonotypes hold roughly 18% of the sample. Paper-wide results and their limitations: Cumulative frequency of public TCR beta family members discriminated carriers of CMV infection plus the relevant HLA type in this cohort and an independent approximately 370-donor cohort. In the ex vivo response, HLA-C-restricted CMV-specific TCR beta clonotypes were dominant, and in two of eight donors the single most frequent clonotype came from this HLA-C-restricted group.

This clonotype was obtained from a human donor in good health (CMV status not recorded). Some clones in this sample may be carry-over from other donors' samples. This chain joins TRBV4-1 to TRBJ2-7; the D assignment is uncertain and may be TRBD1 or TRBD2, with 5 bases supporting each. Sequencing used CD8+ T cells from PBMCs. The CDR3: CASSQSRGAGYEQYF. The bases are TGCGCCAGCAGCCAATCCCGGGGCGCGGGCTACGAGCAGTACTTC.